This T cell receptor (beta chain) was observed in a study of cytomegalovirus exposure and HLA in healthy donors. Study-wide context: Falling in the Caucasian-associated ancestry cluster were about 82% of 398 genotyped donors.

Comment on this clone: Antigen: not known.

PCR involved 60 Vbeta and 13 Jbeta primers. Generated by immunoSEQ multiplex PCR, the TCRdb table keeps only in-frame clones and is missing some. The table shows 150,000 to 200,000 clones, with approximately 80% occurring only once. The CDR3 has 18 residues. From germline, CDR1 is SGHTA and CDR2 FQGNSA. V was pared by 3 bases and J by 5 bases, with 19 bases of the junction left unmatched. Participants comprised healthy donors of bone marrow. Overall study findings and caveats: The sole available immune exposure information was CMV serostatus.

V usage is TRBV7-2 and J usage is TRBJ2-7; 7 bases match TRBD2. Sequencing input: PBMCs. The clonotype was recovered from a man in his late teens or twenties in good health and CMV-seronegative. The CDR3 sequence is CASSFPEFWRESGDEQYF. The CDR3, as DNA: TGTGCCAGCAGCTTTCCAGAATTTTGGCGGGAGAGCGGCGACGAGCAGTACTTC.